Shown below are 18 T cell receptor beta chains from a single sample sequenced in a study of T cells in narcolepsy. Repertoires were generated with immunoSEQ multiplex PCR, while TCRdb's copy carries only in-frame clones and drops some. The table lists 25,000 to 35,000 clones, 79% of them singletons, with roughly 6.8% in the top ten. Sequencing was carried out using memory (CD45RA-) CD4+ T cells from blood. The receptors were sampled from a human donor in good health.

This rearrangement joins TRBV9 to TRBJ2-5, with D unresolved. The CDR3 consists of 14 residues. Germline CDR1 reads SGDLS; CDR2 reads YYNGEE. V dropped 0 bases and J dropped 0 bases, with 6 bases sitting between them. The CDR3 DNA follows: TGTGCCAGCAGCGTAGGAGGAAACCAAGAGACCCAGTACTTC. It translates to CASSVGGNQETQYF.

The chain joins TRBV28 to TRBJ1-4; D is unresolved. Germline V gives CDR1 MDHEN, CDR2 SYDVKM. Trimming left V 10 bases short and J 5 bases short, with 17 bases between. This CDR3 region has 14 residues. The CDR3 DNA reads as TGTGCCACCGCCGAATGGGAGGCGAATGAAAAACTGTTTTTT. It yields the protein CATAEWEANEKLFF.

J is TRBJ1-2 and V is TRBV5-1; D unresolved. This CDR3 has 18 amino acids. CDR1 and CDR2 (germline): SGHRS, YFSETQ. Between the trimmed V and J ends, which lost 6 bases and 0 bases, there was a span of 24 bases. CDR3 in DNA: TGCGCCAGCACTCAAATTCCCCCCGGTAGGACCACTAACTATGGCTACACCTTC. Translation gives CASTQIPPGRTTNYGYTF.

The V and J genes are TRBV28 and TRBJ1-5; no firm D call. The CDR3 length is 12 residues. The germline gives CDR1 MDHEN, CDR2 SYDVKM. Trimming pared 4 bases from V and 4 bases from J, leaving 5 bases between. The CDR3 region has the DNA TGTGCCAGCAGTTCCCAAAATCAGCCCCAGCATTTT. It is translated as CASSSQNQPQHF.

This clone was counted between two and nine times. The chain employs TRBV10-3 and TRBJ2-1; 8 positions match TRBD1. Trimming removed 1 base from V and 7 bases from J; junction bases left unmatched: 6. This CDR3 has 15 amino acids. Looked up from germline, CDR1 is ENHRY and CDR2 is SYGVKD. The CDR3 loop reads CAISEFQGADNEQFF. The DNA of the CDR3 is TGTGCCATCAGTGAGTTCCAGGGGGCGGATAATGAGCAGTTCTTC.

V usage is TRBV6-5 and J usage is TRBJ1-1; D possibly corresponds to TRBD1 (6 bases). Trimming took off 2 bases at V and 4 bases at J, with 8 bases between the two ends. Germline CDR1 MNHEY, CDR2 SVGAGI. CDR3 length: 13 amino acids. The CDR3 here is CASSYGGATEAFF. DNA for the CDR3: TGTGCCAGCAGTTACGGGGGCGCCACTGAAGCTTTCTTT.

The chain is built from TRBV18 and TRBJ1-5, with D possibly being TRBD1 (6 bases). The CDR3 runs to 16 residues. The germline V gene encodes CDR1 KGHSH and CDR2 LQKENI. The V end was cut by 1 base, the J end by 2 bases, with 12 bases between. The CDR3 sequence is CASSPLPGAGNQPQHF. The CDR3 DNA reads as TGTGCCAGCTCACCACTGCCAGGGGCGGGCAATCAGCCCCAGCATTTT.

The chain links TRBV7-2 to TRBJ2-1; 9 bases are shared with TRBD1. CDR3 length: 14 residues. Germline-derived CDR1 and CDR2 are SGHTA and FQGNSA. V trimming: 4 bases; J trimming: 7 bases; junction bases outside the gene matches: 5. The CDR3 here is CASSWTGTGNEQFF. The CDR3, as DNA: TGTGCCAGCAGCTGGACCGGGACAGGGAATGAGCAGTTCTTC.

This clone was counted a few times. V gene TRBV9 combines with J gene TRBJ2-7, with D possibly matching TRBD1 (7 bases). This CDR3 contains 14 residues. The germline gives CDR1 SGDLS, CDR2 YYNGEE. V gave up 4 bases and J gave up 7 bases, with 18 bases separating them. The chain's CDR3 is CASSKGGGRGEQYF. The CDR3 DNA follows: TGTGCCAGCAGCAAAGGAGGGGGCCGAGGTGAGCAGTACTTC.

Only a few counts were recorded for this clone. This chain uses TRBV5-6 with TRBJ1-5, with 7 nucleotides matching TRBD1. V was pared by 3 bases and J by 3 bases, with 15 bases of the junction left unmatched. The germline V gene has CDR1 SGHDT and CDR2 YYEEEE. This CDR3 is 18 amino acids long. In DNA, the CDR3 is TGTGCCAGCAGCTCGATGGTCACAGGGGTCGGTCCCAATCAGCCCCAGCATTTT. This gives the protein CASSSMVTGVGPNQPQHF. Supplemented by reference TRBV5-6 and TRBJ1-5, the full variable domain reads DAGVTQSPTHLIKTRGQQVTLRCSPKSGHDTVSWYQQALGQGPQFIFQYYEEEERQRGNFPDRFSGHQFPNYSSELNVNALLLGDSALYLCASSSMVTGVGPNQPQHFGDGTRLSIL.

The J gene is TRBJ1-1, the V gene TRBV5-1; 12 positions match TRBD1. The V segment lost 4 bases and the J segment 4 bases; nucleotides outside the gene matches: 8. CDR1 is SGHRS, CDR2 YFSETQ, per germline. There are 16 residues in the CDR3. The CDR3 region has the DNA TGCGCCAGCAGCCAAGGGACAGGGGGCGCGTTCACTGAAGCTTTCTTT. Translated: CASSQGTGGAFTEAFF.

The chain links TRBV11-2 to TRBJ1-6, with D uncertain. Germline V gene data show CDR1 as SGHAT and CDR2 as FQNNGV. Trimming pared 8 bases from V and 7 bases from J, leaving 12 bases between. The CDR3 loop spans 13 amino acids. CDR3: CASDDGFNSPLHF. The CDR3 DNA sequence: TGTGCCAGCGATGACGGGTTCAATTCACCCCTCCACTTT. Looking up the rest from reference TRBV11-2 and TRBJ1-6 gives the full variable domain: EAGVAQSPRYKIIEKRQSVAFWCNPISGHATLYWYQQILGQGPKLLIQFQNNGVVDDSQLPKDRFSAERLKGVDSTLKIQPAKLEDSAVYLCASDDGFNSPLHFGNGTRLTVT.

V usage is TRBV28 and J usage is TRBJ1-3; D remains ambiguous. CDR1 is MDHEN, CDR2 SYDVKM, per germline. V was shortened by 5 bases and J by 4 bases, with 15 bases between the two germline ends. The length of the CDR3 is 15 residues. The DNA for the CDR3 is TGTGCCAGCAGTCCCCCCATGGGGTCAGGAAACACCATATATTTT. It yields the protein CASSPPMGSGNTIYF.

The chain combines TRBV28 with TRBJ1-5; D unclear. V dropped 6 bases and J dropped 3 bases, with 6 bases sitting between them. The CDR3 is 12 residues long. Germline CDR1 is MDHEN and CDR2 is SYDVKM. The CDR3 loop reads CASRVNNQPQHF. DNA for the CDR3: TGTGCCAGCAGGGTTAACAATCAGCCCCAGCATTTT. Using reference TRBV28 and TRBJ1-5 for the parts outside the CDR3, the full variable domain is DVKVTQSSRYLVKRTGEKVFLECVQDMDHENMFWYRQDPGLGLRLIYFSYDVKMKEKGDIPEGYSVSREKKERFSLILESASTNQTSMYLCASRVNNQPQHFGDGTRLSIL.

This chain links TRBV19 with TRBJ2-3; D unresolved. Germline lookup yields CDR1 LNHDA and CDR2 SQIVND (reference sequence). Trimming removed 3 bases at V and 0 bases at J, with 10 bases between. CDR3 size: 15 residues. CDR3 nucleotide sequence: TGTGCCAGTAGTATGGGCCCCCCTAGCACAGATACGCAGTATTTT. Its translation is CASSMGPPSTDTQYF. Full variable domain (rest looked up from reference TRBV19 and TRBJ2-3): DGGITQSPKYLFRKEGQNVTLSCEQNLNHDAMYWYRQDPGQGLRLIYYSQIVNDFQKGDIAEGYSVSREKKESFPLTVTSAQKNPTAFYLCASSMGPPSTDTQYFGPGTRLTVL.

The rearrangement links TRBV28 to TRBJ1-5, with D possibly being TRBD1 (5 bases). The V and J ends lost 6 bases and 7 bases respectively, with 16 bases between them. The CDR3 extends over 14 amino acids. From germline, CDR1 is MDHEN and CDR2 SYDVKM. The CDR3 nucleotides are TGTGCCAGCAGGGGGGTTAATGGTTGGCAGCCCCAGCATTTT. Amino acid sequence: CASRGVNGWQPQHF.

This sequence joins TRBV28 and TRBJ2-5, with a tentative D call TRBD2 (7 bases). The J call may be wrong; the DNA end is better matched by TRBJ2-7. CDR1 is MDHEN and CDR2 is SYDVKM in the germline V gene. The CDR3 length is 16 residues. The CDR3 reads CASSLSPGGPPYEQYF. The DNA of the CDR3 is TGTGCCAGCAGTTTGTCGCCCGGGGGGCCTCCCTACGAGCAGTACTTC.

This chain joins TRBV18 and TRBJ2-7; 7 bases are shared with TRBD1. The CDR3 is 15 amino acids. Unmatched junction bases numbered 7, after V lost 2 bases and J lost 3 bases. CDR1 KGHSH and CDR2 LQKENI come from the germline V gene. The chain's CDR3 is CASSPVRDRLYEQYF. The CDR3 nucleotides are TGTGCCAGCTCACCAGTACGGGACAGACTCTACGAGCAGTACTTC.